This T cell receptor beta chain was profiled in a study of shared T cell receptors in the human thymus. Germline V gene data show CDR1 as MGHRA and CDR2 as YSYEKL. V was pared by 2 bases and J by 4 bases, with 14 bases of the junction left unmatched. This CDR3 is built from 18 residues. Data came from immunoSEQ multiplex PCR; TCRdb stores just in-frame clones and leaves some out. The sample has approximately 400,000 clones; roughly 94% are singletons. The sequence was obtained from a human donor. The rearrangement uses TRBV4-1 and TRBJ1-2; 9 positions match TRBD1. The sample comprised thymocytes. This CDR3 is CASSQHAGQGVSVYGYTF. DNA for the CDR3: TGCGCCAGCAGCCAACATGCGGGACAGGGAGTGTCGGTCTATGGCTACACCTTC.